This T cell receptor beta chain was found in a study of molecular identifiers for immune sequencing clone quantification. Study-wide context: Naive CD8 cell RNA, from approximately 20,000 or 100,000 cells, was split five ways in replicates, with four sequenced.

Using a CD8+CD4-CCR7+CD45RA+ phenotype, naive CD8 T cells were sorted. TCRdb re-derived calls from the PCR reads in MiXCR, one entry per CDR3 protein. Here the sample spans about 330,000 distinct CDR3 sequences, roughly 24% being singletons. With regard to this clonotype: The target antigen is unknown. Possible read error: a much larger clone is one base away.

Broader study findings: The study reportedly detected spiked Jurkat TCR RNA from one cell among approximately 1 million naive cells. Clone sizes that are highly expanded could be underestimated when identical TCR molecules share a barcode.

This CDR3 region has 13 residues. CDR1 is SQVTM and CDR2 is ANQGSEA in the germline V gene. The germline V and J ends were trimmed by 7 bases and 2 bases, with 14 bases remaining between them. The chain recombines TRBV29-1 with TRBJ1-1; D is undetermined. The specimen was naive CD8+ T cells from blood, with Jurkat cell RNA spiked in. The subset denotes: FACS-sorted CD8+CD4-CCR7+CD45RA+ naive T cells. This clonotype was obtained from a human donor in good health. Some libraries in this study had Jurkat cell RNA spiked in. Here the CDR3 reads CSAETEINTEAFF. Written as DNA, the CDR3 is TGCAGCGCCGAAACGGAGATAAACACTGAAGCTTTCTTT.